The clone carrying this T cell receptor beta chain occurred a few times. Its antigen is still unknown. TCR beta CDR3 regions were amplified from RNA. During a first-round RT-PCR of the TCR CDR3, the HTBI primer set was used. TCRdb re-called the multiplex PCR reads with MiXCR, one entry per CDR3 protein. The repertoire includes nearly 600,000 distinct CDR3 sequences, approximately 15% of them detected once, and 7.1% sits in the top ten. These data belong to a study of T cells in Graves' hyperthyroidism and ophthalmopathy. Regarding the study as a whole: Expanded thyroid clonotypes (above 0.001) were mostly also found in blood.

For ophthalmopathy patients, the Clinical Activity Score was at least 3 and the NOSPECS grade at least 4; duration was under 3 months. The PBMCs had their origin in 10 ml of fresh peripheral blood. With 0 bases removed from V and 2 bases from J, the gap between germline ends came to 15 bases. The CDR3 sequence is 17 residues long. CDR1 and CDR2 (germline): LGHDT, YNNKEL (reference sequence). The rearrangement links TRBV3-1 to TRBJ2-3; D is perhaps TRBD1 or TRBD2 (6 bases each). The sample comprised blood. The TCR originated in a woman aged 18-29 years with Graves' ophthalmopathy. The CDR3 protein is CASSQDGGGVDTDTQYF. The CDR3 coding sequence is TGTGCCAGCAGCCAAGATGGGGGCGGGGTGGACACAGATACGCAGTATTTT.